This T cell receptor beta chain stems from a study of vaccination and CD4 T cells after COVID-19. Sequenced with the Oncomine TCR Beta short-read assay was DNA taken from cultured CD4+ T cells. A single record per CDR3 protein comes from TCRdb applying MiXCR to the PCR reads. The data contain roughly 7,200 distinct CDR3 sequences, roughly 57% of them singletons. As for treatment: approximately nine-day PBMC culture with coronavirus spike peptide pools or control peptides (ViraFEST assay). PBMC cultures, at approximately 2 million cells per well, received about 9.3 IU/ml IL-2 and around 11 ug/ml peptide pools. This clonotype was counted only a few times. Its specificity is not known. Sequenced material: CD4+ T cells from blood, cultured in vitro. The sequence derives from a human donor who had recovered from COVID-19.

Here the CDR3 reads CAISESRQGAFGYTF. The CDR3 bases are TGTGCCATCAGTGAGTCGAGACAGGGGGCATTTGGCTACACCTTC. This rearrangement joins TRBV10-3 to TRBJ1-2; 10 nucleotides line up with TRBD1. The length of the CDR3 is 15 residues. CDR1 and CDR2 from the germline V gene are ENHRY and SYGVKD. Trimming took 0 bases from V and 7 from J; bases not matched to a gene: 5.